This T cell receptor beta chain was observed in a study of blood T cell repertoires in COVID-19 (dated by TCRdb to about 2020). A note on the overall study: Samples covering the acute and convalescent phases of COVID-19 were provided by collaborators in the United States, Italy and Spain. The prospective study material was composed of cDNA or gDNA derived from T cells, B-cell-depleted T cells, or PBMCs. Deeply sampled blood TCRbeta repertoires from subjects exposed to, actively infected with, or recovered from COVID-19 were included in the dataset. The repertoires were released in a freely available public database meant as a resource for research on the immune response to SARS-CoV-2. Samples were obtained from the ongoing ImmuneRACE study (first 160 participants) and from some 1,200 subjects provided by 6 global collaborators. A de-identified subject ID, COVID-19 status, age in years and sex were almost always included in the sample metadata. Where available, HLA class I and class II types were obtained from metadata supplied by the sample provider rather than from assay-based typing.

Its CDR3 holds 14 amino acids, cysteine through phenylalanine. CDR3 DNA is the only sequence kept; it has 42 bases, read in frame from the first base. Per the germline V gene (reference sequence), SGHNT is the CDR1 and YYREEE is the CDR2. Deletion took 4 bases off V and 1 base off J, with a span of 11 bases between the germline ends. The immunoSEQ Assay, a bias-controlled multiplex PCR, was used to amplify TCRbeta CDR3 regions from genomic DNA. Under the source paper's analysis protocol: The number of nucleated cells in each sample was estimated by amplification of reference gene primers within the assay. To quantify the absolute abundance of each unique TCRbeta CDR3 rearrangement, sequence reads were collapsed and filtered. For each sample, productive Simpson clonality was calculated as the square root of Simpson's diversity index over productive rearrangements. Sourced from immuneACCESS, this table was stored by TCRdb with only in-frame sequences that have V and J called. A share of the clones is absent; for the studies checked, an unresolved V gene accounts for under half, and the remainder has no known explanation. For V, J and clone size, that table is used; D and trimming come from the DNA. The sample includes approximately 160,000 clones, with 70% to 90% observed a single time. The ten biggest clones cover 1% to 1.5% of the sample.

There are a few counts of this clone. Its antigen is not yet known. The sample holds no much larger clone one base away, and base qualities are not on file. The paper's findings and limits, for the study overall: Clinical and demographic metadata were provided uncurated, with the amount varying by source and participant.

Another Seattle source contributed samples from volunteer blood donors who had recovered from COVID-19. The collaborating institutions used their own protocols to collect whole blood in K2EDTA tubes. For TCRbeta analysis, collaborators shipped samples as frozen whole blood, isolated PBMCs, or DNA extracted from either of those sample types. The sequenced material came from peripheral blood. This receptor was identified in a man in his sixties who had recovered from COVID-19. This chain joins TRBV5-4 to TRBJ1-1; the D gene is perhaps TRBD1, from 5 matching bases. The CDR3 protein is CASSTPRGNTEAFF. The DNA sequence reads TGTGCCAGCAGCACCCCAAGGGGGAACACTGAAGCTTTCTTT. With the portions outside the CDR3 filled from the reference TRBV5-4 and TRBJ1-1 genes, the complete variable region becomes ETGVTQSPTHLIKTRGQQVTLRCSSQSGHNTVSWYQQALGQGPQFIFQYYREEENGRGNFPPRFSGLQFPNYSSELNVNALELDDSALYLCASSTPRGNTEAFFGQGTRLTVV.